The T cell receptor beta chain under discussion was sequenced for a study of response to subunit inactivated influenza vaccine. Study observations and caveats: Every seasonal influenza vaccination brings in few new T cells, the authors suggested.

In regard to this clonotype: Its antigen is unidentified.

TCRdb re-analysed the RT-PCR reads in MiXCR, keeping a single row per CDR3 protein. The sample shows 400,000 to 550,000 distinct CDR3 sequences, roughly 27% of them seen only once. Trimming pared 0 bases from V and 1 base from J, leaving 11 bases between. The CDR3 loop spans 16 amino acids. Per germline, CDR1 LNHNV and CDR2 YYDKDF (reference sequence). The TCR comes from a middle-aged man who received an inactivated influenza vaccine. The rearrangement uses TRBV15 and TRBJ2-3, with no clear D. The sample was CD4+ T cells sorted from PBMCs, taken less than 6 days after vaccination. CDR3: CATSRDPPGGTDTQYF. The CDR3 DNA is TGTGCCACCAGCAGAGATCCACCCGGAGGCACAGATACGCAGTATTTT.